This T cell receptor (beta chain) came from a study of blood T cell repertoires in COVID-19. Looking at the study overall: Acute and convalescent COVID-19 specimens originated in the United States, Italy and Spain. T cells, B-cell-depleted T cells, or PBMCs supplied cDNA or gDNA.

V lost 2 bases and J lost 6; bases outside the gene matches: 10. CDR1 is MNHNY, CDR2 SVGAGI, per germline (reference sequence). The CDR3 totals 15 residues. This clone was found a few times. Using immunoSEQ multiplex PCR, the repertoire was profiled, and TCRdb retains in-frame clones only, with some absent. The sample gives fewer than 250,000 clones, over 70% of which show up once; 7.5% to 9% is in the top ten. Sequencing was carried out using peripheral blood. The rearrangement joins TRBV6-6 to TRBJ2-7; TRBD1 aligns across 7 bases. The sequence was collected from a woman in her 50s with acute or convalescent COVID-19. CDR3 DNA: TGTGCCAGCAGTTACGACCGCCTGACAGGGTTCGAGCAGTACTTC. Residues: CASSYDRLTGFEQYF.